What follows are 17 T cell receptor beta chains derived from one specimen sequenced in a study of Ad26.COV2.S vaccination and SARS-CoV-2 variants. The treatment was: about 20 received Ad26.COV2.S at low or high dose, single or two shots; roughly five received placebo; per-sample allocation not given. The study sampled participants on day 63 after the first vaccine or placebo injection. Sequencing was performed with immunoSEQ multiplex PCR; in TCRdb, only in-frame clones are kept and a portion is missing. The repertoire holds around 310,000 clones, with about 90% as singletons. The sequenced sample was peripheral blood, obtained in a trial of Ad26.COV2.S vaccine versus placebo. These receptors were taken from a person aged 18-60 years who received the Ad26.COV2.S COVID-19 vaccine or a placebo.

This clone was seen only a few times. V usage is TRBV7-2 and J usage is TRBJ2-1; weak D call: TRBD2 (6 bases). From germline, CDR1 is SGHTA and CDR2 FQGNSA. Trimming cost V 1 base and J 1 base, with 17 bases left between them. There are 18 residues in the CDR3. The CDR3 is CASSLEAGRMSSYNEQFF. The CDR3 DNA reads TGTGCCAGCAGCTTAGAGGCGGGAAGAATGTCATCCTACAATGAGCAGTTCTTC.

J is TRBJ1-3 and V is TRBV7-9, with a weak D call TRBD1 (5 bases). CDR3 size: 16 residues. Trimming took off 2 bases at V and 1 base at J, with 12 bases between the two ends. CDR1 SEHNR and CDR2 FQNEAQ come from the germline V gene (reference sequence). CDR3 sequence reads: CASSLPPQGSGNTIYF. CDR3 DNA: TGTGCCAGCAGCTTACCCCCGCAGGGATCTGGAAACACCATATATTTT.

The V and J genes are TRBV12-5 and TRBJ2-5; the D is unclear. V lost 2 bases, J lost 4 bases, and 8 bases lay in between. Germline V lookup: CDR1 LGHNT, CDR2 FRNRAP. This CDR3 has 13 amino acids. CDR3 coding DNA: TGTGCTAGTGGTTTGTCTGGGGTAGAGACCCAGTACTTC. Its translation is CASGLSGVETQYF.

The chain employs TRBV7-9 and TRBJ2-3, with 7 bases lining up with TRBD1. The CDR3 sequence is 16 residues long. The junction had 5 bases not matched to a gene; V was cut back by 2 bases and J by 0 bases. The germline gives CDR1 SEHNR, CDR2 FQNEAQ (reference sequence). The CDR3 sequence: CASSLTATGSTDTQYF. In DNA, the CDR3 is TGTGCCAGCAGCTTAACTGCGACAGGGAGCACAGATACGCAGTATTTT.

The rearrangement joins TRBV6-5 to TRBJ1-6; D unclear. The CDR3 length is 15 residues. Germline V gives CDR1 MNHEY, CDR2 SVGAGI. The V end was cut by 8 bases, the J end by 8 bases, with 19 bases between. The CDR3 DNA sequence: TGTGCCAGCCTCTCGTCTGAACAGTATTATTCACCCCTCCACTTT. Translated, it gives CASLSSEQYYSPLHF.

This clone has only one observation. This chain uses TRBV6-5 with TRBJ1-1; TRBD1 might be the D (6 bases). Germline V gene lookup returns CDR1 MNHEY and CDR2 SVGAGI. CDR3 length: 15 amino acids. With 4 bases removed from V and 5 bases from J, the gap between germline ends came to 17 bases. CDR3 nucleotide sequence: TGTGCCAGCAGTTCGAGTCAGGGGATGCGGACTGAAGCTTTCTTT. As protein: CASSSSQGMRTEAFF.

The V gene is TRBV6-5, the J gene TRBJ1-4; no clear D gene. Germline V gene data show CDR1 as MNHEY and CDR2 as SVGAGI. Trimming removed 0 bases at V and 0 bases at J, with 5 bases between. The CDR3 consists of 15 residues. CDR3 protein: CASSYSRTTNEKLFF. The CDR3, as DNA: TGTGCCAGCAGTTACTCGAGGACAACTAATGAAAAACTGTTTTTT.

This clone was seen a single time. The chain carries TRBV14 and TRBJ2-5, with D perhaps being TRBD1 or TRBD2 (5 bases each). The V and J ends lost 1 base and 2 bases respectively, with 23 bases between them. CDR1 and CDR2 (germline): SGHDN, FVKESK. This CDR3 has 19 residues. This CDR3 is CASSQGVGLTWDPQETQYF. For the CDR3, the DNA is TGTGCCAGCAGCCAAGGTGTCGGACTCACCTGGGACCCACAAGAGACCCAGTACTTC.

J is TRBJ1-2 and V is TRBV19; perhaps TRBD1 as D (5 bases). The V and J ends lost 5 bases and 4 bases respectively, with 11 bases between them. This CDR3 spans 13 amino acids. Per the germline V gene, CDR1 is LNHDA and CDR2 is SQIVND (reference sequence). CDR3 in DNA: TGTGCCAGTAGTCTCAGGGTACTCTATGGCTACACCTTC. Translating gives CASSLRVLYGYTF. Together with reference TRBV19 and TRBJ1-2, the CDR3 gives the full variable domain: DGGITQSPKYLFRKEGQNVTLSCEQNLNHDAMYWYRQDPGQGLRLIYYSQIVNDFQKGDIAEGYSVSREKKESFPLTVTSAQKNPTAFYLCASSLRVLYGYTFGSGTRLTVV.

V usage is TRBV11-3 and J usage is TRBJ1-2; D might be TRBD1 (5 bases). Trimming took off 1 base at V and 3 bases at J, with 9 bases between the two ends. This CDR3 has 14 residues. Germline V gives CDR1 SGHNT, CDR2 YENEEA. Here the CDR3 reads CASSLAGPDYGYTF. The CDR3 coding sequence is TGTGCCAGCAGCTTAGCGGGACCCGACTATGGCTACACCTTC.

The V call is TRBV27, the J call TRBJ1-4; D not resolved. V gave up 0 bases and J gave up 5 bases, with 4 bases separating them. Per the germline V gene, CDR1 is MNHEY and CDR2 is SMNVEV (reference sequence). The CDR3 totals 13 residues. Here the CDR3 reads CASSLSVNEKLFF. CDR3 coding DNA: TGTGCCAGCAGTTTATCGGTAAATGAAAAACTGTTTTTT.

This clone was observed a handful of times. V and J are TRBV7-9 and TRBJ1-2; the D is unclear. The germline CDR1 and CDR2 sequences are SEHNR and FQNEAQ (reference sequence). The CDR3 is 15 residues long. Trimming cost V 4 bases and J 2 bases, with 14 bases left between them. The CDR3 loop reads CASSSITARNYGYTF. CDR3 sequence (DNA): TGTGCCAGCAGCTCCATAACCGCCAGGAACTATGGCTACACCTTC.

V gene TRBV19 combines with J gene TRBJ1-5, with a possible D match to TRBD1 (5 bases). This CDR3 has 17 residues. V was shortened by 6 bases and J by 7 bases, with 25 bases between the two germline ends. Per the germline V gene, CDR1 is LNHDA and CDR2 is SQIVND (reference sequence). The CDR3 sequence: CASSRGKGMWLGQPQHF. CDR3 coding DNA: TGTGCCAGTAGCCGCGGTAAGGGGATGTGGTTGGGACAGCCCCAGCATTTT.

The chain employs TRBV5-6 and TRBJ2-4, with 14 bases lining up with TRBD2. V shed 2 bases, J shed 9 bases, and the junction held 7 bases outside the gene matches. Germline CDR1 is SGHDT and CDR2 is YYEEEE. The CDR3 loop spans 16 amino acids. The CDR3 protein is CASSFRTSGGTFIQYF. CDR3 sequence (DNA): TGTGCCAGCAGCTTCCGGACTAGCGGGGGGACGTTCATTCAGTACTTC. Together with reference TRBV5-6 and TRBJ2-4, the CDR3 gives the full variable domain: DAGVTQSPTHLIKTRGQQVTLRCSPKSGHDTVSWYQQALGQGPQFIFQYYEEEERQRGNFPDRFSGHQFPNYSSELNVNALLLGDSALYLCASSFRTSGGTFIQYFGAGTRLSVL.

This clone was detected a few times. CDR3 loop: CASSQGNTGWDEQYV. CDR3 coding DNA: TGTGCCAGCAGCCAAGGAAATACAGGGTGGGACGAGCAGTACGTC. The chain is built from TRBV14 and TRBJ2-7; D is possibly TRBD1 (6 bases). The CDR3 loop spans 15 amino acids. V gave up 1 base and J gave up 5 bases, with 15 bases separating them. Germline V gene lookup returns CDR1 SGHDN and CDR2 FVKESK.

The CDR3, as DNA: TGTGCCAGCAGCCTCCGGGACAATACGCAGTATTTT. Protein sequence: CASSLRDNTQYF. The rearrangement links TRBV5-4 to TRBJ2-3, with a tentative D call TRBD1 (6 bases). Germline V gene data show CDR1 as SGHNT and CDR2 as YYREEE (reference sequence). Trimming cost V 4 bases and J 7 bases, with 10 bases left between them. The CDR3 totals 12 residues.

The chain joins TRBV7-9 to TRBJ1-1; D unclear. CDR1 and CDR2 from the germline V gene are SEHNR and FQNEAQ (reference sequence). This CDR3 contains 15 residues. Trimming stripped 7 bases from V and 1 base from J, with 16 bases between. As DNA, the CDR3 is TGTGCCAGCATTTCCCCCCACAGTCCGAACACTGAAGCTTTCTTT. Translating gives CASISPHSPNTEAFF.